A selection of T cell receptor beta chains follows, all from one sample in a study of T cell responses to AZD1222 COVID-19 vaccine. Only in-frame clones appear in the TCRdb table, and some are missing; sequencing was by immunoSEQ multiplex PCR. The sample lists roughly 120,000 clones; roughly nine tenths were seen once. The material was peripheral blood, obtained on day 0 of AZD1222 vaccination. The receptors originated from an adult in good health. Each CDR3 is given with its conserved first and last residue. Fields, in order: CDR3 length, J gene, clone size, D gene, V gene, CDR3 protein, CDR3 DNA. D genes are given only for firm matches. Only some rows state a clone size, as once, few, many or a class for expanded clones.

13,TRBJ1-4,-,-,TRBV7-2,CATRGTSFEKLFF,TGTGCCACTAGGGGAACCTCCTTTGAAAAACTGTTTTTT
13,TRBJ1-1,-,-,TRBV7-9,CASSLETNLEAFF,TGTGCCAGCAGCTTAGAAACGAACCTTGAAGCTTTCTTT
13,TRBJ2-2,-,-,TRBV30,CAWSVQELGELFF,TGTGCCTGGAGTGTACAGGAGCTCGGGGAGCTGTTTTTT
12,TRBJ2-7,-,TRBD2,TRBV29-1,CSVAVTSALQYF,TGCAGCGTTGCCGTAACTAGCGCCCTTCAGTACTTC
14,TRBJ1-1,-,-,TRBV28,CASLGGTLNTEAFF,TGTGCCAGTCTAGGGGGTACCCTGAACACTGAAGCTTTCTTT
17,TRBJ2-7,-,TRBD1,TRBV28,CASRSSLRQGGLQEQYF,TGTGCCAGCAGATCCTCCCTCCGACAGGGCGGGTTGCAGGAGCAGTACTTC
16,TRBJ2-2,-,TRBD2,TRBV5-1,CASSSSSGRASGELFF,TGCGCCAGCAGCTCTTCTAGCGGGAGGGCTTCGGGGGAGCTGTTTTTT
12,TRBJ2-7,-,-,TRBV6-5,CASSASSYEQYF,TGTGCCAGCAGCGCGAGCTCCTACGAGCAGTACTTC
16,TRBJ2-1,-,-,TRBV21-1,CASSRPSPCSYNEQFF,TGTGCCAGCAGCCGCCCTAGCCCCTGCTCCTACAATGAGCAGTTCTTC
15,TRBJ1-6,-,-,TRBV7-8,CASSLSPTYNSPLHF,TGTGCCAGCAGCTTGTCACCGACCTATAATTCACCCCTCCACTTT
17,TRBJ2-7,-,TRBD2,TRBV5-6,CASSLARAGGPSYEQYF,TGTGCCAGCAGCTTGGCCAGAGCGGGAGGCCCCTCCTACGAGCAGTACTTC
13,TRBJ1-4,-,-,TRBV7-9,CASSYGGDEKLFF,TGTGCCAGCAGCTATGGGGGGGATGAAAAACTGTTTTTT
14,TRBJ2-7,once,-,TRBV6-2/TRBV6-3,CASSYYVQGSEQYF,TGTGCCAGCAGTTACTATGTTCAGGGGAGCGAGCAGTACTTC
14,TRBJ1-5,-,-,TRBV30,CAWSTVTSNQPQHF,TGTGCCTGGAGTACAGTTACTAGCAATCAGCCCCAGCATTTT
16,TRBJ2-7,-,TRBD2,TRBV5-1,CASSKGTSGGLDEQYF,TGCGCCAGCAGCAAAGGGACTAGCGGGGGTCTCGACGAGCAGTACTTC
15,TRBJ2-3,-,TRBD2,TRBV11-2,CASSPSGGGTDTQYF,TGTGCCAGCAGCCCTTCGGGCGGGGGAACAGATACGCAGTATTTT
14,TRBJ1-4,-,-,TRBV4-2,CASSPRIINEKLFF,TGTGCCAGCAGCCCCAGAATAATCAATGAAAAACTGTTTTTT
15,TRBJ2-1,once,TRBD1,TRBV2,CASTPDRVVRDEQFF,TGTGCCAGCACCCCCGACAGGGTGGTACGCGATGAGCAGTTCTTC
15,TRBJ2-7,-,TRBD2,TRBV11-2,CASSLLAGGLYEQYF,TGTGCCAGCAGCTTACTAGCGGGAGGTTTGTACGAGCAGTACTTC
16,TRBJ2-4,once,TRBD2,TRBV10-3,CAISAGTSGSGNIQYF,TGTGCCATCAGCGCCGGGACTAGCGGGAGCGGAAACATTCAGTACTTC
14,TRBJ2-5,once,-,TRBV11-2,CASGRGNWQETQYF,TGTGCCAGCGGCCGGGGGAACTGGCAAGAGACCCAGTACTTC
15,TRBJ1-3,-,-,TRBV28,CASSLGAISGNTIYF,TGTGCCAGCAGTTTGGGGGCTATCTCTGGAAACACCATATATTTT
13,TRBJ1-5,-,TRBD1,TRBV6-5,CASSTGQGSERHF,TGTGCCAGCAGCACGGGACAGGGATCGGAGCGGCATTTT
14,TRBJ1-6,-,TRBD1,TRBV13,CASSPEGQASPLHF,TGTGCCAGCAGCCCCGAGGGACAGGCTTCACCCCTCCACTTT
14,TRBJ1-2,-,-,TRBV3-1/TRBV3-2,CASSQGEGNYGYTF,TGTGCCAGCAGCCAAGGGGAGGGGAACTATGGCTACACCTTC